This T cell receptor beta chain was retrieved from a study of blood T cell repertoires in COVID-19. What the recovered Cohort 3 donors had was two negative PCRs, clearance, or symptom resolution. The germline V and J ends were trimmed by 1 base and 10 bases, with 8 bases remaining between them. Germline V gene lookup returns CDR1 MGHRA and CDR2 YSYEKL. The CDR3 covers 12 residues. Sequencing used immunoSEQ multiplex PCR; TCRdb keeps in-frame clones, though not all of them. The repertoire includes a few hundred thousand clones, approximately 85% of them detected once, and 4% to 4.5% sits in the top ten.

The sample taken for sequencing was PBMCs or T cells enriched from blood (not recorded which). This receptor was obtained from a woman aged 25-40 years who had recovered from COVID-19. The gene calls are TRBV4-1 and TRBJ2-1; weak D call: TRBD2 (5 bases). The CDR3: CASSQVRGEQFF. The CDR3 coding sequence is TGCGCCAGCAGCCAAGTACGCGGGGAGCAGTTCTTC.